The 7 T cell receptor beta chains presented below share a single source sample, sequenced in a study of blood T cell repertoires in COVID-19. Assay: immunoSEQ multiplex PCR; the TCRdb copy retains only in-frame clones and omits some. The table has 150,000 or so clones, approximately 90% seen once; the top ten hold about 0.95%. Sample: peripheral blood. The receptors here all came from a young man with acute or convalescent COVID-19.

The chain is built from TRBV6-6 and TRBJ1-3; a possible D gene is TRBD1 (6 bases). The CDR3 covers 16 residues. CDR1 MNHNY and CDR2 SVGAGI come from the germline V gene (reference sequence). V gave up 7 bases and J gave up 3 bases, with 19 bases separating them. The CDR3 reads CASTPQEQGVGNTIYF. The CDR3 coding sequence is TGTGCCAGCACCCCACAAGAACAGGGAGTTGGAAACACCATATATTTT.

The rearrangement joins TRBV20-1 to TRBJ2-2; maybe TRBD2 (5 bases). V dropped 3 bases and J dropped 5 bases, with 7 bases sitting between them. The CDR3 runs to 12 residues. From germline, CDR1 is DFQATT and CDR2 SNEGSKA (reference sequence). The CDR3 spells CSASSGTGELFF. The CDR3 nucleotides read TGCAGTGCTAGTTCGGGAACCGGGGAGCTGTTTTTT.

CDR3 in amino acids: CASSEAMGSHNSPLHF. The CDR3 region has the DNA TGTGCCAGCAGTGAAGCGATGGGGAGCCATAATTCACCCCTCCACTTT. V is TRBV6-1 and J is TRBJ1-6; D gene uncertain. The CDR3 has 16 amino acids. Germline lookup yields CDR1 MNHNS and CDR2 SASEGT. The V end was cut by 0 bases, the J end by 5 bases, with 11 bases between.

This chain links TRBV29-1 with TRBJ1-2; no reliable D call. V was trimmed by 5 bases and J by 3 bases, leaving 16 bases between them. The CDR3 sequence is 14 residues long. The V gene's germline CDR1 is SQVTM and CDR2 ANQGSEA. The CDR3 coding sequence is TGCAGCGTTCGTCTAGGGAGACCCTACTATGGCTACACCTTC. Its translation: CSVRLGRPYYGYTF.

This clone showed up just a few times. This sequence joins TRBV4-1 and TRBJ1-3; 8 positions match TRBD1. The CDR3 is made up of 16 amino acids. Germline V gene sequence: CDR1 MGHRA, CDR2 YSYEKL. With 4 bases clipped from V and 4 bases from J, the junction kept 9 bases outside the gene matches. DNA of the CDR3: TGCGCCAGCAGCCTAGCACCAGGGGGCGAAGGAAACACCATATATTTT. This codes for CASSLAPGGEGNTIYF.

The DNA of the CDR3 is TGTGCCAGCACCTCGTACGGAGATAGCTCCTACAATGAGCAGTTCTTC. As protein: CASTSYGDSSYNEQFF. J is TRBJ2-1 and V is TRBV11-1; D is undetermined. CDR1 is SGHAT and CDR2 is FQDESV in the germline V gene (reference sequence). Trimming left V 7 bases short and J 0 bases short, with 16 bases between. The CDR3 loop spans 16 amino acids.

This clone appeared a few times. This chain links TRBV6-6 with TRBJ2-1, with 9 bases identical to TRBD1. The junction had 10 bases not matched to a gene; V was cut back by 5 bases and J by 8 bases. This CDR3 is 15 amino acids long. Germline CDR1 is MNHNY and CDR2 is SVGAGI (reference sequence). CDR3 DNA: TGTGCCAGCAGTACACAGGGGGCTACTTATTATGAGCAGTTCTTC. It codes for CASSTQGATYYEQFF.